This TCR beta chain emerged from a study of blood T cell repertoires in COVID-19. As for the study in general: The origin of the acute and convalescent COVID-19 samples was the United States, Italy and Spain. T cells, B-cell-depleted T cells, or PBMCs supplied cDNA or gDNA.

As originally analysed: Amplification with reference gene primers provided the estimates of nucleated cell counts. Method: immunoSEQ multiplex PCR; TCRdb's copy keeps in-frame clones and lacks some. V and J calls and clone size are given by that table; D and trimming were obtained from the DNA. The profile shows some 80,000 clones, 87% of them singletons. The germline CDR1 and CDR2 sequences are LGHDT and YNNKEL (reference sequence). The germline V and J ends were trimmed by 2 bases and 8 bases, with 12 bases remaining between them. This CDR3 is built from 14 residues. The chain carries TRBV3-1 (or the pseudogene TRBV3-2) and TRBJ2-2; the D is unclear. The receptor comes from a woman aged 50 to 60 with active or convalescent COVID-19. The sample was peripheral blood. CDR3 sequence: CASSQYDGGGELFF. The CDR3 region has the DNA TGTGCCAGCAGCCAATATGACGGCGGTGGGGAGCTGTTTTTT.